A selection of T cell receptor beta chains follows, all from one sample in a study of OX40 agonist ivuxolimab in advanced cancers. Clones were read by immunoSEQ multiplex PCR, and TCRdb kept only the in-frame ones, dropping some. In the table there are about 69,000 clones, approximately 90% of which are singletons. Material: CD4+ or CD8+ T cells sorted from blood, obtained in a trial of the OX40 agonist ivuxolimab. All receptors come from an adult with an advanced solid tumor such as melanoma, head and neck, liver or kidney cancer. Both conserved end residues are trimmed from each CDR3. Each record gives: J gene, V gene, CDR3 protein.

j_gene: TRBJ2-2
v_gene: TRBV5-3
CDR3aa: ARRQTGTGANRGNTGELF

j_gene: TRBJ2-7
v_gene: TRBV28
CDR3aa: ASTEPGPVARGEQY

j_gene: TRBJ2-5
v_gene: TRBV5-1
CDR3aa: ASSFRSDQETQY

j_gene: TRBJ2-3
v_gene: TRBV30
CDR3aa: AWSREVDTQY

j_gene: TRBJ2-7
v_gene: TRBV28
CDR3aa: ASSLDEQY

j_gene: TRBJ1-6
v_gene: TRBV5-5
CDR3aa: ASSLGDLNSPLH

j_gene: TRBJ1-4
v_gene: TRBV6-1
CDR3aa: ASSQTGSDEKLF

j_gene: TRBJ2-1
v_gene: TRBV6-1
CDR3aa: ATRDMGSYNEQF

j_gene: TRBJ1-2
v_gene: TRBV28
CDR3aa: ASSLGQGYGYT

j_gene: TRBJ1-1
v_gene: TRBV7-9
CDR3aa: ASSPGGYEAF